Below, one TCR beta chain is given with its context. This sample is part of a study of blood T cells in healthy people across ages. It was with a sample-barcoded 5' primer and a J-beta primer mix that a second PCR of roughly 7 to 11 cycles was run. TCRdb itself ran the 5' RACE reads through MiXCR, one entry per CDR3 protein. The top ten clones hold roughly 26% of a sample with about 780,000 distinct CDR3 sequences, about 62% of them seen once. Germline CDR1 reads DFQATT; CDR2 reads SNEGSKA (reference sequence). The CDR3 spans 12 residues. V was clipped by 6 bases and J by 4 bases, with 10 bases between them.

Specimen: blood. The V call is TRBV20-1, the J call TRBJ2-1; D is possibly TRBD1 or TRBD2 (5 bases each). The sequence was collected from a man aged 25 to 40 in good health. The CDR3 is CSARGVYNEQFF. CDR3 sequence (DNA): TGCAGTGCCCGAGGGGTATACAATGAGCAGTTCTTC.